The entry below gives a single TCR beta chain sequence along with its context. These data come from a study of T cell changes during pregnancy in multiple sclerosis. TCRdb keeps only in-frame clones here, not all; method: immunoSEQ multiplex PCR. The table includes about 46,000 clones, roughly 90% detected once. The sequence came from a female donor with multiple sclerosis, enrolled in a pregnancy study. Sequencing was performed on CD8+ T cells from peripheral blood mononuclear cells, taken in the second trimester of pregnancy.

The CDR3 DNA reads TGTGCCAGCAGTCAATGGGACAGGGGGAACTATGGCTACACCTTC. Translation gives CASSQWDRGNYGYTF. The V and J genes are TRBV6-5 and TRBJ1-2; 11 bases line up with TRBD1. V gave up 5 bases and J gave up 2 bases; unmatched junction bases: 4. The CDR3 is 15 amino acids. CDR1 MNHEY and CDR2 SVGAGI come from the germline V gene.